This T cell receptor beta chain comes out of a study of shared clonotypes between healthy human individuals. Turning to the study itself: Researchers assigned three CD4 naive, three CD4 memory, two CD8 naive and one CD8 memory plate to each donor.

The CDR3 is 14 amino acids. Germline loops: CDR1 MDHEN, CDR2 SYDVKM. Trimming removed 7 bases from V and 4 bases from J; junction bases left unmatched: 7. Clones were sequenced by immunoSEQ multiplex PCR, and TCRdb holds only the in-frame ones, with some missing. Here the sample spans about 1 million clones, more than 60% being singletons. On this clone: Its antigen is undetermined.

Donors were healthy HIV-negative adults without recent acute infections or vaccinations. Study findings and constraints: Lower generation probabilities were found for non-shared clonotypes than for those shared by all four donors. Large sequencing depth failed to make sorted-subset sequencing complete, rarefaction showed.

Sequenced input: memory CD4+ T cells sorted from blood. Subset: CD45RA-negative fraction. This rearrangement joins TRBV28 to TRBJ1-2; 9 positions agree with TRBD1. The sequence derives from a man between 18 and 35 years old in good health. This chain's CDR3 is CASTRTGVGYGYTF. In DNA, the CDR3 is TGTGCCAGCACCCGGACAGGGGTGGGCTATGGCTACACCTTC.